This T cell receptor (beta chain) was found in a study of blood T cell repertoires in COVID-19. CDR3 size: 14 residues. Germline CDR1 and CDR2: SNHLY and FYNNEI. J gave up 7 bases and V 5 bases, and 8 bases lay outside the gene matches. Original processing methods: Scientists estimated how many nucleated cells there were by amplifying reference gene primers. Assay: immunoSEQ multiplex PCR; the TCRdb copy retains only in-frame clones and omits some. V and J calls and clone size are those listed in that table; D and trimming were worked out from the DNA. The data hold fewer than 300,000 clones, with 85% to 90% observed a single time.

Sequenced input: peripheral blood. The receptor comes from a man aged 50-59 years with COVID-19, enrolled during active disease. This chain joins TRBV2 and TRBJ1-5; 7 positions agree with TRBD1. The CDR3 DNA sequence: TGTGCCAGCAGTCCCACAGGGGTCGGGCAGCCCCAGCATTTT. Protein product: CASSPTGVGQPQHF. Variable domain in full (rest from reference TRBV2 and TRBJ1-5): EPEVTQTPSHQVTQMGQEVILRCVPISNHLYFYWYRQILGQKVEFLVSFYNNEISEKSEIFDDQFSVERPDGSNFTLKIRSTKLEDSAMYFCASSPTGVGQPQHFGDGTRLSIL.